Below are 23 T cell receptor beta chains sequenced from a single sample in a study of T cells after yellow fever vaccination (dated by TCRdb to the late 2010s). According to the study, the label for this sample's treatment or condition signals: live attenuated yellow fever vaccine strain. Receptors were amplified or captured by 5' RACE. These reads were obtained on an Illumina HiSeq 2500. TCRdb took the public reads, trimmed them with fastp at Q25, ran MiXCR for clone calling and kept in-frame beta chains. Merged by CDR3 protein, the rows form single entries marked with the most common genes and DNA. In this sample the table shows under 150,000 distinct CDR3 sequences, over 7% of which occur a single time. Together, the top ten hold approximately 0.78% of the sample. The input for sequencing was CD4+ T cells sorted from PBMCs, taken 5 days after the yellow fever booster vaccination. The source of these receptors is a man aged 25 to 40 who received the YFV17D yellow fever vaccine.

This clonotype was counted many times. In nucleotides, the CDR3 is TGTGCCAGCAGCCCCGCGATCGGACTAGCGGGAGGGTTCGAGCAGTACTTC. Its protein is CASSPAIGLAGGFEQYF. The chain uses TRBV6-2 or TRBV6-3 and TRBJ2-7, with TRBD2 identical over 15 bases. The CDR3 is 17 amino acids. From germline, CDR1 is MNHEY and CDR2 SVGEGT. V shed 6 bases and J 6 bases; nucleotides not matched to a gene: 12.

This clonotype was found many times. V is TRBV10-2 and J is TRBJ2-3; D uncertain. The CDR3 covers 14 residues. The V and J ends lost 5 bases and 3 bases respectively, with 12 bases between them. Germline CDR1 WSHSY, CDR2 SAAADI. The CDR3 bases are TGCGCCAGCAGTCCGCGGACCTTGACAGATACGCAGTATTTT. It is translated as CASSPRTLTDTQYF.

There are many counts of this clonotype. This chain links TRBV7-8 with TRBJ1-2; 7 bases line up with TRBD1. The germline V gene encodes CDR1 SGHVS and CDR2 FQNEAQ. This CDR3 region has 16 residues. J was trimmed by 4 bases and V by 5 bases; bases with no gene match: 13. The CDR3 protein is CASSPRDSLWGYGYTF. CDR3 nucleotide sequence: TGTGCCAGCAGCCCCCGGGACAGTTTATGGGGCTATGGCTACACCTTC.

This clonotype was counted many times. The rearrangement joins TRBV20-1 to TRBJ2-7; 13 positions agree with TRBD2. Trimming took 1 base from V and 1 from J; bases not matched to a gene: 1. Germline-derived CDR1 and CDR2 are DFQATT and SNEGSKA (reference sequence). The CDR3 has 15 amino acids. CDR3 region: CSARGTSGSSYEQYF. The CDR3 DNA reads as TGCAGTGCTAGAGGGACTAGCGGGAGTTCCTACGAGCAGTACTTC.

The count of this clonotype is one. With a much larger clone just one base away, this may be a read error. The chain is built from TRBV20-1 and TRBJ2-2, with D possibly matching TRBD2 (6 bases). Trimming pared 0 bases from V and 4 bases from J, leaving 12 bases between. This CDR3 has 15 amino acids. Germline values: CDR1 DFQATT, CDR2 SNEGSKA (reference sequence). The CDR3 DNA sequence: TGCAGTGCTAGAGATGGGCTGGGAGGCACCGGGGAGCTGTTTTTT. It translates to CSARDGLGGTGELFF.

This clonotype was counted many times. At one end, the junction sequence differs from germline, possibly due to a read error. The V call is TRBV29-1, the J call TRBJ2-5; D call uncertain. CDR1 and CDR2 from the germline V gene are SQVTM and ANQGSEA. The CDR3 is 12 residues long. This CDR3 reads CSVDRVLEAQYF. The CDR3 DNA reads as TGCAGCGTTGATCGGGTATTAGAGGCCCAGTACTTC.

This clonotype showed up many times. The chain has TRBV7-2 and TRBJ2-1; D is undetermined. The CDR3 consists of 16 residues. Per germline, CDR1 SGHTA and CDR2 FQGNSA. The V end lost 3 bases, the J end lost 7 bases, and 19 bases lay between the germline ends. The CDR3 nucleotides are TGTGCCAGCAGCTTGGATGTGGCGGCCCGCGGAAATGAGCAGTTCTTC. It encodes CASSLDVAARGNEQFF.

This clonotype was recorded many times. The CDR3 sequence: CASSLVKTFSYNEQFF. The CDR3 DNA is TGTGCCAGCAGCTTAGTTAAGACTTTCTCCTACAATGAGCAGTTCTTC. J is TRBJ2-1 and V is TRBV7-2; D ambiguous. CDR3 size: 16 residues. V gave up 1 base and J gave up 0 bases, with 10 bases separating them. Germline-derived CDR1 and CDR2 are SGHTA and FQGNSA.

This clonotype was recorded many times. V gene TRBV27 combines with J gene TRBJ2-1; D is perhaps TRBD1 or TRBD2 (5 bases each). This CDR3 is 16 amino acids long. Trimming removed 4 bases at V and 3 bases at J, with 16 bases between. Looked up from germline, CDR1 is MNHEY and CDR2 is SMNVEV (reference sequence). CDR3 nucleotide sequence: TGTGCCAGCAGTTCCGGGACCGTACTTTTCTACAATGAGCAGTTCTTC. Translating it yields CASSSGTVLFYNEQFF.

In this sample, this clonotype turned up many times. The V gene is TRBV20-1, the J gene TRBJ2-3; 13 bases are a match to TRBD2. The CDR3 totals 15 residues. From germline, CDR1 is DFQATT and CDR2 SNEGSKA (reference sequence). Trimming removed 5 bases from V and 1 base from J; junction bases left unmatched: 3. This chain's CDR3 is CSAGGTSGGTDTQYF. The CDR3 DNA reads as TGCAGTGCTGGGGGGACTAGCGGGGGCACAGATACGCAGTATTTT.

This clonotype was counted a single time. Being one base from a much bigger clone, this may be a read error. The V gene is TRBV27, the J gene TRBJ2-1, with D possibly being TRBD2 (5 bases). Germline lookup yields CDR1 MNHEY and CDR2 SMNVEV (reference sequence). The CDR3 has 15 amino acids. The CDR3 coding sequence is TGTGCCGGCAGTTTCAAGGCCGGAGGCTCCAATGAGCAGTTCTTC. Translated, it gives CAGSFKAGGSNEQFF.

This clonotype was seen only a few times. The CDR3 loop is CASSFDRSNTEAFF. The DNA of the CDR3 is TGTGCCAGCAGCTTTGACAGGTCGAACACTGAAGCTTTCTTT. This chain uses TRBV11-2 with TRBJ1-1, with D tentatively TRBD1 (6 bases). The length of the CDR3 is 14 residues. Germline V gene data show CDR1 as SGHAT and CDR2 as FQNNGV. Trimming took off 3 bases at V and 1 base at J, with 9 bases between the two ends.

This clonotype was detected ten times or more. The CDR3 DNA follows: TGTGCCATCAAGGGGACAGGGCTCTACGAGCAGTACTTC. Protein sequence: CAIKGTGLYEQYF. This chain joins TRBV10-3 and TRBJ2-7; 9 nucleotides align to TRBD1. The CDR3 totals 13 residues. Trimming removed 7 bases from V and 3 bases from J; junction bases left unmatched: 4. Germline CDR1 ENHRY, CDR2 SYGVKD.

Regarding this clonotype: The CDR3 does not close with the conserved phenylalanine or tryptophan, likely indicating a read error. J is TRBJ2-2 and V is TRBV9, with D possibly called TRBD1 or TRBD2 (7 bases each). Germline CDR1 is SGDLS and CDR2 is YYNGEE. The V and J ends lost 4 bases and 5 bases respectively, with 12 bases between them. The CDR3 runs to 14 residues. CDR3 in DNA: TGTGCCAGCAGCCCCAGGGGGGGGACCGGGGAGCTGTTTTCT. Protein: CASSPRGGTGELFS.

Of note for this clonotype: This may be a read error: a much more frequent sequence differs by one nucleotide. The V call is TRBV19, the J call TRBJ2-7; a possible D gene is TRBD2 (6 bases). CDR1 is LNHDA, CDR2 SQIVND, per germline (reference sequence). CDR3 length: 16 amino acids. This CDR3 is CDSSIAKGTANYEQYF. CDR3 DNA sequence: TGTGACAGTAGTATAGCCAAGGGGACTGCAAACTACGAGCAGTACTTC.

This clonotype was observed many times. The CDR3, as DNA: TGCAGTGCTAGAGGAACTAGCGAGGAGACCCAGTACTTC. It specifies CSARGTSEETQYF. The V gene is TRBV20-1, the J gene TRBJ2-5; 7 bases are shared with TRBD2. CDR3 length equals 13 residues. Unmatched junction bases numbered 4, after V lost 1 base and J lost 5 bases. The germline gives CDR1 DFQATT, CDR2 SNEGSKA (reference sequence).

CDR3 protein: CASSLRGGGNSPLHF. Here the CDR3 DNA reads TGTGCCAGCAGCTTACGTGGGGGGGGAAATTCACCCCTCCACTTT. The V and J genes are TRBV7-6 and TRBJ1-6; possible D gene TRBD1, 5 bases. V lost 2 bases, J lost 7 bases, and 12 bases lay in between. CDR1 SGHVS and CDR2 FNYEAQ come from the germline V gene. This CDR3 is 15 amino acids long.

The sample holds a few counts of this clonotype. The V gene is TRBV20-1, the J gene TRBJ1-1, with a possible D match to TRBD1 (5 bases). This CDR3 comprises 14 residues. In germline, CDR1 is DFQATT, CDR2 SNEGSKA (reference sequence). Trimming shortened V by 0 bases and J by 6 bases, and 14 bases separated the two germline ends. In nucleotides, the CDR3 is TGCAGTGCTAGAGAAGGGACCCGAGGCTCTGAAGCTTTCTTT. This translates into CSAREGTRGSEAFF.

The CDR3 reads CSARVGTRINEQFF. In nucleotides, the CDR3 is TGCAGTGCTAGAGTTGGGACTAGGATCAATGAGCAGTTCTTC. The chain carries TRBV20-1 and TRBJ2-1; the match to TRBD2 covers 8 bases. CDR1 and CDR2 (germline): DFQATT, SNEGSKA (reference sequence). The CDR3 extends over 14 amino acids. V gave up 1 base and J gave up 6 bases; unmatched junction bases: 5.

This clonotype has at least ten counts. This chain connects TRBV19 to TRBJ1-5; D is unresolved. Germline V gives CDR1 LNHDA, CDR2 SQIVND (reference sequence). The germline V and J ends were trimmed by 6 bases and 0 bases, with 3 bases remaining between them. There are 12 residues in the CDR3. In nucleotides, the CDR3 is TGTGCCAGTAGGAATAGCAATCAGCCCCAGCATTTT. Its translation: CASRNSNQPQHF.

The chain recombines TRBV14 with TRBJ2-1, with 12 bases identical to TRBD1. Germline V gene lookup returns CDR1 SGHDN and CDR2 FVKESK. The V gene end was trimmed by 4 bases and the J gene end by 9 bases; junction bases not matched to a gene: 10. The length of the CDR3 is 16 residues. The CDR3 is CASSLLTGTGGIEQFF. The CDR3 coding sequence is TGTGCCAGCAGCCTCCTTACCGGGACAGGGGGCATTGAGCAGTTCTTC.

This clonotype was counted ten times or more. The chain links TRBV20-1 to TRBJ2-7, with D unresolved. CDR3 length: 14 residues. Germline-derived CDR1 and CDR2 are DFQATT and SNEGSKA (reference sequence). Trimming removed 0 bases at V and 5 bases at J, with 14 bases between. For the CDR3, the DNA is TGCAGTGCTAGAGATGGTTTATCGTCGGACGAGCAGTACTTC. This codes for CSARDGLSSDEQYF.

This clonotype was recorded at least ten times. The CDR3 bases are TGTGCCAGCAGCTTAGGTACAGGGCTAACTTCGGAGCAGTACTTC. Translating gives CASSLGTGLTSEQYF. The gene calls are TRBV7-6 and TRBJ2-7; TRBD1 might be the D (6 bases). The CDR3 has 15 residues. The V end lost 1 base, the J end lost 7 bases, and 17 bases lay between the germline ends. Germline CDR1 and CDR2: SGHVS and FNYEAQ.